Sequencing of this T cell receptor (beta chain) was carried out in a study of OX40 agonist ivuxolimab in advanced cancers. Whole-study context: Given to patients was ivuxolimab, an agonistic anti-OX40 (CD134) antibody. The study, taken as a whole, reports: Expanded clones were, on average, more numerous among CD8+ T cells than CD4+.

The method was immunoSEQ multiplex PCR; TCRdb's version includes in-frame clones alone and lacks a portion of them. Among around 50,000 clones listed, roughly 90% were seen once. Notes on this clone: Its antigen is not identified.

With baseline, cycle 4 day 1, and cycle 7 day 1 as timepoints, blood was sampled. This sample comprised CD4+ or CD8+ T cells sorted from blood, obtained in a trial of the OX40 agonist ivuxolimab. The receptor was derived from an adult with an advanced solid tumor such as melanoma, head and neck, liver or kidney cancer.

The CDR3 reads CASSQQGISGNTIYF. The CDR3 DNA sequence: TGCGCCAGCAGCCAGCAGGGGATCTCTGGAAACACCATATATTTT. The chain links TRBV4-1 to TRBJ1-3, with a possible D match to TRBD1 (6 bases). The CDR3 sequence is 15 residues long. Looked up from germline, CDR1 is MGHRA and CDR2 is YSYEKL. V was clipped by 3 bases and J by 0 bases, with 9 bases between them.